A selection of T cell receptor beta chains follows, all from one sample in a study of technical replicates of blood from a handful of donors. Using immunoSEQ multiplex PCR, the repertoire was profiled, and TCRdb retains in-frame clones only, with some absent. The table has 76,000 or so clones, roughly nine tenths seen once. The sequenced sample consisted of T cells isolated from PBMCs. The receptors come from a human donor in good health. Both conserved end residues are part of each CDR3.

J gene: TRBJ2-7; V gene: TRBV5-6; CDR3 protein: CASSLWTVGQIYYEQYF
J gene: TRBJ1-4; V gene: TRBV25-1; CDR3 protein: CASSDRGVVNEKLFF
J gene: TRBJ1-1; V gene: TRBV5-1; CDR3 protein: CASSDRLNTEAFF
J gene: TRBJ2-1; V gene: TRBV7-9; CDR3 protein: CASSLGTPSSYNEQFF
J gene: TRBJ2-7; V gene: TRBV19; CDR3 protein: CASSIWPSDSYEQYF
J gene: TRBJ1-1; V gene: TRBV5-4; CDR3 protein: CASSLILGGGGEAFF
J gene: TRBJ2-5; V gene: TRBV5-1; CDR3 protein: CASSPQDRGEETQYF
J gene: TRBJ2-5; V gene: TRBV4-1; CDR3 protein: CASSQAGGNKETQYF
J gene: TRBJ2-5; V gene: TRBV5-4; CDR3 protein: CASSPGLVQETQYF
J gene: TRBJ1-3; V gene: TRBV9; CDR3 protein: CASSPGGTGSDAGNTIYF
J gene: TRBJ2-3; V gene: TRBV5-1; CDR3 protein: CASSLLVATDTQYF
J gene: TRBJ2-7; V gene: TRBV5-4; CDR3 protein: CASSNRGAYEQYF
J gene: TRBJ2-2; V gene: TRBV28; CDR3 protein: CASSLGGAPGELFF
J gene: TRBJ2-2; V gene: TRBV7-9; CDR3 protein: CASSLGQGTGELFF
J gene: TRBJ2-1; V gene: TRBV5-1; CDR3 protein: CASSLAQYNEQFF
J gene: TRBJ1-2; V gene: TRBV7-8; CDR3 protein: CASSLKPGQGDFSGGYTF
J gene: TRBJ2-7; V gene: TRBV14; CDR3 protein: CASSRLASYEQYF
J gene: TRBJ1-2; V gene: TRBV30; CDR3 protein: CAWEDTSYGYTF
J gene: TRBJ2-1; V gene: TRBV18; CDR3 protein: CASSPLAGKTTSYNEQFF
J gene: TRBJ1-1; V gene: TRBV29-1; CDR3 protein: CSVGLTGKGKDAFF
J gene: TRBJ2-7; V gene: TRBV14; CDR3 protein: CASSQGTGGAEQYF
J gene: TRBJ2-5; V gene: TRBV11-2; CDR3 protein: CASSSTTGPETQYF
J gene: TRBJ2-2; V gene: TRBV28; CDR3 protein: CASSDRWDSRLGELFF
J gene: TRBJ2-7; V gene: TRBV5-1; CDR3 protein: CASSLGSLSPGGEQYF